Listed below are T cell receptor beta chains from one sample, sequenced in a study of Graves' ophthalmopathy and Graves' hyperthyroidism. TCRdb independently ran MiXCR on the multiplex PCR reads; one entry per CDR3 protein. The sample has almost 750,000 distinct CDR3 sequences, about 44% seen once. Sample: peripheral blood. Every receptor here comes from an adult man with Graves' ophthalmopathy. CDR3s include the opening cysteine and the closing phenylalanine or tryptophan. The D gene is left open where the match is weak. Some rows have no size entry. The others give once, few or many, or a class for an expanded clone.

abundance	v_gene	j_gene	d_gene	CDR3aa	CDR3nt
once	TRBV7-9	TRBJ1-2	NA	CASSVSGGGGGYTF	TGTGCCAGCAGCGTCTCCGGGGGCGGAGGAGGCTACACCTTC
many	TRBV15	TRBJ2-5	NA	CATSRDRAFQETQYF	TGTGCCACCAGCAGAGATCGGGCATTCCAAGAGACCCAGTACTTC
NA	TRBV13	TRBJ1-6	NA	CASSQGTKNSPLHF	TGTGCCAGCAGCCAAGGGACAAAAAATTCACCCCTCCACTTT
many	TRBV7-9	TRBJ1-1	NA	CASRKQGNTEAFF	TGTGCCAGCAGAAAACAGGGTAACACTGAAGCTTTCTTT
few	TRBV9	TRBJ2-3	NA	CASGGTFGDTQYF	TGTGCCAGCGGAGGGACGTTCGGGGATACGCAGTATTTT
NA	TRBV10-2	TRBJ2-7	NA	CASSSGPQGVNEQYF	TGCGCCAGCAGTTCGGGCCCACAGGGTGTCAACGAGCAGTACTTC
NA	TRBV29-1	TRBJ2-6	NA	CSVAAGWAYVLTF	TGCAGCGTGGCGGCGGGATGGGCCTACGTCCTGACTTTC
NA	TRBV7-9	TRBJ1-5	NA	CASSPRRDQPQHF	TGTGCCAGCTCACCAAGGAGAGATCAGCCCCAGCATTTT
many	TRBV7-9	TRBJ1-1	NA	CASSLQTSGTEAFF	TGTGCCAGCAGCCTACAGACATCGGGCACTGAAGCTTTCTTT
NA	TRBV25-1	TRBJ2-2	NA	CARGGELFF	TGTGCCAGGGGCGGGGAGCTGTTTTTT
many	TRBV2	TRBJ2-2	NA	CASSEVLGGTGELFF	TGTGCCAGCAGTGAAGTTTTAGGGGGCACCGGGGAGCTGTTTTTT
NA	TRBV7-7	TRBJ2-5	TRBD2	CATDGTSGSETQYF	TGTGCCACCGACGGGACTAGCGGGAGCGAGACCCAGTACTTC
NA	TRBV25-1	TRBJ1-1	NA	CASSYSIQGASGVNTEAFF	TGTGCCAGCAGTTATTCGATACAGGGAGCGTCGGGGGTGAACACTGAAGCTTTCTTT
few	TRBV7-8	TRBJ1-5	TRBD1	CASSLQGGPQPQHF	TGTGCCAGCAGCTTACAGGGGGGGCCTCAGCCCCAGCATTTT
NA	TRBV7-9	TRBJ2-5	NA	CASSLLRDRQETQYF	TGTGCCAGCAGCTTATTAAGGGATAGACAAGAGACCCAGTACTTC
few	TRBV20-1	TRBJ2-7	NA	CSARDPGSTPYEQYF	TGCAGTGCTAGAGATCCAGGGAGTACGCCCTACGAGCAGTACTTC
NA	TRBV2	TRBJ2-5	NA	CASSRGQIQETQYF	TGTGCCAGCAGCCGAGGACAGATACAAGAGACCCAGTACTTC
NA	TRBV11-2	TRBJ2-7	TRBD2	CASSPRAGTSVAYEQYF	TGTGCCAGCAGCCCAAGGGCAGGGACTAGCGTCGCCTACGAGCAGTACTTC
once	TRBV6-4	TRBJ2-3	NA	CASSSRSDTQYF	TGTGCCAGCAGTTCCAGATCAGATACGCAGTATTTT
NA	TRBV29-1	TRBJ1-2	TRBD1	CSVDAGGQGSYGYTF	TGCAGCGTTGACGCCGGGGGACAGGGAAGCTATGGCTACACCTTC
NA	TRBV9	TRBJ1-6	TRBD1	CASHPDRVNSPLHF	TGTGCCAGCCACCCCGACAGGGTCAATTCACCCCTCCACTTT
few	TRBV7-6	TRBJ1-2	TRBD1	CASTPAGGFGYTF	TGTGCCAGCACGCCGGCAGGGGGCTTTGGCTACACCTTC
NA	TRBV25-1	TRBJ2-3	NA	CASSWTGDTQYF	TGTGCCAGCAGTTGGACGGGAGATACGCAGTATTTT
many	TRBV7-2	TRBJ2-7	TRBD2	CASSLVGLAVKPYEQYF	TGTGCCAGCAGCTTAGTGGGACTAGCGGTAAAACCTTACGAGCAGTACTTC
NA	TRBV7-8	TRBJ1-5	NA	CASSLAWGSNQPQHF	TGTGCCAGCAGCTTAGCCTGGGGAAGCAATCAGCCCCAGCATTTT
NA	TRBV10-2	TRBJ2-5	NA	CASSESQYF	TGTGCCAGCAGTGAAAGCCAGTACTTC
NA	TRBV20-1	TRBJ1-3	NA	CSAMGPGSRSGNTIYF	TGCAGTGCTATGGGCCCGGGATCCCGCTCTGGAAACACCATATATTTT
once	TRBV6-1	TRBJ2-5	NA	CASSETFQETQYF	TGTGCCAGCAGTGAGACGTTCCAAGAGACCCAGTACTTC
few	TRBV9	TRBJ1-4	NA	CASSVDPFGEKLFF	TGTGCCAGCAGCGTAGACCCTTTCGGGGAAAAACTGTTTTTT
few	TRBV7-9	TRBJ2-5	NA	CASSLAVVKETQYF	TGTGCCAGCAGCTTAGCGGTCGTCAAAGAGACCCAGTACTTC
NA	TRBV4-2	TRBJ2-7	NA	CASSQVSPPYEQYF	TGTGCCAGCAGCCAAGTTAGTCCTCCCTACGAGCAGTACTTC
few	TRBV24-1	TRBJ1-5	TRBD1	CASSLKGQGQGSHQPQHF	TGTGCCAGCAGTTTAAAGGGACAGGGACAGGGAAGCCATCAGCCCCAGCATTTT
few	TRBV13	TRBJ1-4	NA	CASSHGETGLFF	TGTGCCAGCAGCCATGGCGAGACAGGACTGTTTTTT
NA	TRBV4-1	TRBJ2-7	TRBD2	CASSLTSGGPKAYEQYF	TGCGCCAGCAGCCTAACTAGCGGGGGCCCTAAAGCCTACGAGCAGTACTTC
NA	TRBV7-8	TRBJ2-3	NA	CASTFAVLADTQYF	TGTGCCAGCACCTTTGCAGTGTTGGCAGATACGCAGTATTTT
NA	TRBV10-3	TRBJ1-3	TRBD1	CATLRTGGKNTIYF	TGTGCCACCCTGCGGACAGGGGGAAAAAACACCATATATTTT
NA	TRBV20-1	TRBJ2-7	NA	CSAPDRPSSYEQYF	TGCAGTGCACCGGACCGCCCGAGCTCCTACGAGCAGTACTTC
many	TRBV6-6	TRBJ1-6	NA	CASSYAGHNSPLHF	TGTGCCAGCAGTTACGCCGGACATAATTCACCCCTCCACTTT
many	TRBV29-1	TRBJ2-7	TRBD1	CSGTGTGDYEQYF	TGCAGCGGTACCGGGACAGGGGACTACGAGCAGTACTTC
many	TRBV10-3	TRBJ2-7	TRBD1	CAIRDRGNSYEQYF	TGTGCCATCAGAGACAGGGGGAACTCCTACGAGCAGTACTTC